This TCR beta chain stems from a study of blood T cell repertoires in COVID-19. There are 14 residues in the CDR3. The germline V gene has CDR1 SGHAT and CDR2 FQNNGV. Trimming cost V 7 bases and J 10 bases, with 20 bases left between them. Sequencing was performed with immunoSEQ multiplex PCR; in TCRdb, only in-frame clones are kept and a portion is missing. The sample includes a few hundred thousand clones, around four fifths of them seen just once. Specimen: peripheral blood. The origin of this receptor is a woman aged 50 to 60 with acute or convalescent COVID-19. V usage is TRBV11-2 and J usage is TRBJ2-1, with unresolved D. The CDR3 here is CASNPQKLVGEQFF. The CDR3 bases are TGTGCCAGCAACCCACAAAAGCTAGTTGGAGAGCAGTTCTTC. Supplemented by reference TRBV11-2 and TRBJ2-1, the full variable domain reads EAGVAQSPRYKIIEKRQSVAFWCNPISGHATLYWYQQILGQGPKLLIQFQNNGVVDDSQLPKDRFSAERLKGVDSTLKIQPAKLEDSAVYLCASNPQKLVGEQFFGPGTRLTVL.